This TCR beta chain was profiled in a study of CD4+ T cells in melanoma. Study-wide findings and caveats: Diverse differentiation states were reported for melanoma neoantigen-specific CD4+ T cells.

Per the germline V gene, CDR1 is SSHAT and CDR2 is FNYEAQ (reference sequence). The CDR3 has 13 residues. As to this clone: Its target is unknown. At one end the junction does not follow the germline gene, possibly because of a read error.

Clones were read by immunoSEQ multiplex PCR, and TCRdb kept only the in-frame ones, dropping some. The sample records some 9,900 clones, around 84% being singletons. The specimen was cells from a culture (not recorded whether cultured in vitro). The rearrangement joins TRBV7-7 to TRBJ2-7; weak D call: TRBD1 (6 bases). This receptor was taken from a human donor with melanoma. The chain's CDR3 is CASSLGGQYEQYF. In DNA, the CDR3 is TGTGCTAGCAGCTTAGGGGGTCAGTACGAGCAGTACTTC.